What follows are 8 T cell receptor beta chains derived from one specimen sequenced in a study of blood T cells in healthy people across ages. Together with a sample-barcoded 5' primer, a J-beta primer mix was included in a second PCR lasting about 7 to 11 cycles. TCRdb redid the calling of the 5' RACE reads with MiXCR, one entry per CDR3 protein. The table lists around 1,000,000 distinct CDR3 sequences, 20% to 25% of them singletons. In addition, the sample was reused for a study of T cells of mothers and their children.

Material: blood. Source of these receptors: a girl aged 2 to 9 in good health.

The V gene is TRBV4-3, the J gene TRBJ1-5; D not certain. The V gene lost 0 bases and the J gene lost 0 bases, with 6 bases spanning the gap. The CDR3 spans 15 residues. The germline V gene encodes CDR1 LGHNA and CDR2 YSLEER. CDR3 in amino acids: CASSQENFSNQPQHF. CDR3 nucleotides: TGCGCCAGCAGCCAAGAAAACTTTAGCAATCAGCCCCAGCATTTT.

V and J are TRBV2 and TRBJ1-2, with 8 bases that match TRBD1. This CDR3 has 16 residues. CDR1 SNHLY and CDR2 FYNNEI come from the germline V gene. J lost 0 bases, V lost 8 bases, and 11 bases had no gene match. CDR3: CASGSDRGRANYGYTF. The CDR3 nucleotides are TGTGCCAGCGGGTCCGACAGGGGAAGAGCTAACTATGGCTACACCTTC.

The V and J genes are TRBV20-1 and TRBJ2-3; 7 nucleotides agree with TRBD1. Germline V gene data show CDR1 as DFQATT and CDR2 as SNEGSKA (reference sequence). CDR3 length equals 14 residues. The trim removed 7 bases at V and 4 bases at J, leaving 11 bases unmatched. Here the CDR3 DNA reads TGCAGTGGAACTGACAGGGTCTTCCCAGATACGCAGTATTTT. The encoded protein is CSGTDRVFPDTQYF.

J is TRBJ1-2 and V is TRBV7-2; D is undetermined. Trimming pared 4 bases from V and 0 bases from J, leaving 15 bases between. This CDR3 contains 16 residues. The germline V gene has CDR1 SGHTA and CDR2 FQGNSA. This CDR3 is CASSSYQALANYGYTF. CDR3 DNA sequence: TGTGCCAGCAGCTCTTACCAGGCGTTAGCTAACTATGGCTACACCTTC.

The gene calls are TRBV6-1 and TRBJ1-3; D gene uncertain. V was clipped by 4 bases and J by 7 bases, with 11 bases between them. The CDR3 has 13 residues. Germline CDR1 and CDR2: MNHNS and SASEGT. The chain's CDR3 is CASSAEPFNTIYF. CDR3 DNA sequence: TGTGCCAGCAGTGCCGAACCCTTCAACACCATATATTTT.

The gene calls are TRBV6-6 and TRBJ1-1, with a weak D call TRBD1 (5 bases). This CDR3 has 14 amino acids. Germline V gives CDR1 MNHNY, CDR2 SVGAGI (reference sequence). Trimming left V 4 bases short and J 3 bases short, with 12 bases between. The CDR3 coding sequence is TGTGCCAGCAGTTTACAGGAATTAGACACTGAAGCTTTCTTT. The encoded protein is CASSLQELDTEAFF.

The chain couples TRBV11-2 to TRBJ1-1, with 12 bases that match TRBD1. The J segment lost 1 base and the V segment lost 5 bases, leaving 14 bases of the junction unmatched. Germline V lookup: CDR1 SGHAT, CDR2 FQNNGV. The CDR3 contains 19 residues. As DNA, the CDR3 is TGTGCCAGCAGCCCCGGGTGGGGGACAGGGGGCGACCGGAACACTGAAGCTTTCTTT. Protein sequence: CASSPGWGTGGDRNTEAFF.

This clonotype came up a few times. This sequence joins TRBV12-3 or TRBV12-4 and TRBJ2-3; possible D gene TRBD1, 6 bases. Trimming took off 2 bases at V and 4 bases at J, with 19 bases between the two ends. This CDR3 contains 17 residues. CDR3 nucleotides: TGTGCCAGCAGTTTACCGACGTGGGGGCCGGGTTCAGATACGCAGTATTTT. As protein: CASSLPTWGPGSDTQYF.